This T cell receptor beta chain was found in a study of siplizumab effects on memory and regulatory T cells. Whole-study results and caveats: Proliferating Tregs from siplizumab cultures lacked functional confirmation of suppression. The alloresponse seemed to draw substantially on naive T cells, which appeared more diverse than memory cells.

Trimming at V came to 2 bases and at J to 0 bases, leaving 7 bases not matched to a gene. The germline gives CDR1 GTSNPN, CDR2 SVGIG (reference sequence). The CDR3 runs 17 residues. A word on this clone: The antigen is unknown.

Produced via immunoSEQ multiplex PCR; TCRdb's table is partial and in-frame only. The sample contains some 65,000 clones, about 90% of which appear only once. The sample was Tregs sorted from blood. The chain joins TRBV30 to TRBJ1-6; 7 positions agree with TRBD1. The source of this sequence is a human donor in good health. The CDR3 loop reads CAWSLSRDSSYNSPLHF. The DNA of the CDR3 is TGTGCCTGGAGTCTAAGTCGGGACAGCTCCTATAATTCACCCCTCCACTTT.